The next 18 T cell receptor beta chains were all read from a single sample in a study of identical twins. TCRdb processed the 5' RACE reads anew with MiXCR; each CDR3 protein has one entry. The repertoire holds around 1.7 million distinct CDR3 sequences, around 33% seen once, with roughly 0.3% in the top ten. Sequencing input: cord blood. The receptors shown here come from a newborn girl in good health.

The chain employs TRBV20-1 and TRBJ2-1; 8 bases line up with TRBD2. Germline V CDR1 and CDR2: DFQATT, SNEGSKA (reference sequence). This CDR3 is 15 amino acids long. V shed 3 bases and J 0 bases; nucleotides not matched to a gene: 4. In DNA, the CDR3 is TGCAGTGCTAGGTCGGGAGGGCCCTCCTACAATGAGCAGTTCTTC. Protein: CSARSGGPSYNEQFF.

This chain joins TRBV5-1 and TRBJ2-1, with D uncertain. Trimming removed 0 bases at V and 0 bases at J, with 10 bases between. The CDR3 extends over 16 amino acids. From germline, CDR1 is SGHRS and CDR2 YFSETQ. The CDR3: CASSLVHGSSYNEQFF. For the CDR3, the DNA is TGCGCCAGCAGCTTGGTTCACGGTAGCTCCTACAATGAGCAGTTCTTC.

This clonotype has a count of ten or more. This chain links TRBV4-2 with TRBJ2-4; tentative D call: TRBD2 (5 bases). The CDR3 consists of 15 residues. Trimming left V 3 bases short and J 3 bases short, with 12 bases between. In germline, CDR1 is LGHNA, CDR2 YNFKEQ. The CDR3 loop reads CASSHPSGDKNIQYF. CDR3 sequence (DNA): TGTGCCAGCAGCCATCCCAGCGGTGACAAAAACATTCAGTACTTC.

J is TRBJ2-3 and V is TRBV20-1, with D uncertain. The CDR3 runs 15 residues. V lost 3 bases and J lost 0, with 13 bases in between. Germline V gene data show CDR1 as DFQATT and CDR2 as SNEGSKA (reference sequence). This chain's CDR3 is CSASLAPVSTDTQYF. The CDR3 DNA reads TGCAGTGCTAGTCTTGCCCCAGTGAGCACAGATACGCAGTATTTT.

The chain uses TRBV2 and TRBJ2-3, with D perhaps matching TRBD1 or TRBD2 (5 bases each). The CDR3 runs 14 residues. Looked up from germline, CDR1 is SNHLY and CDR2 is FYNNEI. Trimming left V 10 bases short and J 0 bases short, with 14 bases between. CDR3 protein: CATKRGFSTDTQYF. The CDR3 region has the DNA TGTGCCACCAAACGGGGCTTCAGCACAGATACGCAGTATTTT.

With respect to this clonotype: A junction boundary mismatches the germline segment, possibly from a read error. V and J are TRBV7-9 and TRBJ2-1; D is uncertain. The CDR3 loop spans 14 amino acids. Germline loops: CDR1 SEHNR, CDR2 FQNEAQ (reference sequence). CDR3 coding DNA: TGTGCCAACAGCTTAGCCGGATCCTACAATGAGCAGTTCTTC. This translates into CANSLAGSYNEQFF.

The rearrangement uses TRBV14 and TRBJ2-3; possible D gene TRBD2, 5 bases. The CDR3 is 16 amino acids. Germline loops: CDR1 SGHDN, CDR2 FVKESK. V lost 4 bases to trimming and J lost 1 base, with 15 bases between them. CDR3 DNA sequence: TGTGCCAGCAGCCCGTGGCTCCTAGCCCGCACAGATACGCAGTATTTT. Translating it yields CASSPWLLARTDTQYF.

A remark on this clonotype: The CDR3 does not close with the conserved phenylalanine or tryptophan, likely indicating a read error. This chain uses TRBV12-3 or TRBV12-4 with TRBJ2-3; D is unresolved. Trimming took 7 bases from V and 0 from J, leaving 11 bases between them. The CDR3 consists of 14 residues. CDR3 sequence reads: CASTRRVSTDTQYS. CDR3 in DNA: TGTGCCAGCACCCGACGGGTAAGCACAGATACGCAGTATTCT.

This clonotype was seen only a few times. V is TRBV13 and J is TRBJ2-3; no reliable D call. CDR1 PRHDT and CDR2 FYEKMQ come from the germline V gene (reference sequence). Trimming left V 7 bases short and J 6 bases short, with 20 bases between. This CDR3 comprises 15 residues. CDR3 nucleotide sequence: TGTGCCAGCACCCGACTTTGGCAGGACCCGGATACGCAGTATTTT. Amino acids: CASTRLWQDPDTQYF.

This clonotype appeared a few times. The DNA of the CDR3 is TGTGCCATCAGTGGGACCTTGGCAAGCGAAGCTTTCTTT. Protein sequence: CAISGTLASEAFF. The V and J genes are TRBV10-3 and TRBJ1-1, with no clear D. The CDR3 loop spans 13 amino acids. Germline assignment: CDR1 ENHRY and CDR2 SYGVKD. Trimming left V 4 bases short and J 8 bases short, with 14 bases between.

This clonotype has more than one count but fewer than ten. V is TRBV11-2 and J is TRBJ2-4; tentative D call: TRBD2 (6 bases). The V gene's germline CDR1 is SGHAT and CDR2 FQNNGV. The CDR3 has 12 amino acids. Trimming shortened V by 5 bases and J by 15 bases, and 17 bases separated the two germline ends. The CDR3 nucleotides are TGTGCCAGCAGCCCCGCGGGGCGCGACGGGTACTTC. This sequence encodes CASSPAGRDGYF.

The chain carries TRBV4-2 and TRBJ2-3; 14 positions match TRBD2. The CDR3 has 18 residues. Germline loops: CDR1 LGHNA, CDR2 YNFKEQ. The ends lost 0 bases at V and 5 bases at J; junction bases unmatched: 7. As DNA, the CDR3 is TGTGCCAGCAGCCAAGATTGGACTAGCGGGGGGAGGGGAGATACGCAGTATTTT. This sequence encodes CASSQDWTSGGRGDTQYF.

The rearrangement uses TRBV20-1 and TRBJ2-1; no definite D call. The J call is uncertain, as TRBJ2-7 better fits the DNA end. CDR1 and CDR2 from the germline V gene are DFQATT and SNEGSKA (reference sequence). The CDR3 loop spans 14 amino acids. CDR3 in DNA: TGCAGTGCCCCTGGAGTCGGGTCCTACAATGAGCAGTACTTC. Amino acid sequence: CSAPGVGSYNEQYF.

The CDR3 loop reads CASSKAPPTYSSADTQYF. The CDR3 DNA reads TGTGCCAGCAGCAAGGCCCCCCCGACATATTCTAGCGCAGATACGCAGTATTTT. This chain links TRBV21-1 with TRBJ2-3; the table names TRBD1, a call not compared with the DNA. TRBV21-1 is an annotated pseudogene. The CDR3 runs 18 residues.

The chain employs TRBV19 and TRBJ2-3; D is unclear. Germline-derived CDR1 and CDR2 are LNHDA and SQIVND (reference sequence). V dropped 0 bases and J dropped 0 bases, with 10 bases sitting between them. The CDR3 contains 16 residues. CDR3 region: CASSIDLWYSTDTQYF. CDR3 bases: TGTGCCAGTAGTATAGATCTTTGGTACAGCACAGATACGCAGTATTTT.

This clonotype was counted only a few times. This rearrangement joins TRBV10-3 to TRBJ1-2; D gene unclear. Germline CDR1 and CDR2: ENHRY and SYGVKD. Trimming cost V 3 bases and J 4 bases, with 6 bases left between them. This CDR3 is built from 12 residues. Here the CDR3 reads CAISERLYGYTF. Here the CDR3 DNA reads TGTGCCATCAGTGAAAGGCTCTATGGCTACACCTTC.

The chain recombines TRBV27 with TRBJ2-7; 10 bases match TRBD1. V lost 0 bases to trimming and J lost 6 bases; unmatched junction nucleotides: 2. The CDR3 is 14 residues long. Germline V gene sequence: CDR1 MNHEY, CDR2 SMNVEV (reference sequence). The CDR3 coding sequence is TGTGCCAGCAGTTTATCCGGGACAGGGGCCGAGCAGTACTTC. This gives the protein CASSLSGTGAEQYF.

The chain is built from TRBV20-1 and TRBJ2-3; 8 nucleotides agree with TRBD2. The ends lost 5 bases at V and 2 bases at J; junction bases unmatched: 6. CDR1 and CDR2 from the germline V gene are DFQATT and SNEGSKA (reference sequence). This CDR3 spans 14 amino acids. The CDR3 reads CSALAGGPTDTQYF. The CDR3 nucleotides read TGCAGTGCTCTCGCGGGAGGCCCCACAGATACGCAGTATTTT.